This TCR beta chain was identified during a study of shared clonotypes between healthy human individuals (dated by TCRdb to about 2020). Study-wide context: The cohort included three men and a couple of women between 18 and 49 years of age. Blood TCR repertoires of roughly five healthy adults were deeply sequenced to estimate repertoire size and the extent of clonotype sharing between individuals. To increase sequencing depth and limit assay-specific biases, different laboratories used diverse techniques to prepare libraries and sequence TCR repertoires. Leukapheresis yielded between about 0.8 and 8.9 billion PBMCs per donor.

The donors were healthy, HIV-negative adults who had no recently reported acute infections or vaccinations. Only Caucasian adults living in Nashville, Tennessee, USA were represented among the donors. For unsorted samples, roughly 86 million PBMCs were counted and genomic DNA was extracted with the QIAamp DNA Blood Mini kit. After blood collection by leukapheresis, PBMCs were isolated using Ficoll-Histopaque density gradient centrifugation and then cryopreserved in the vapor phase of liquid nitrogen. A remark on this clone: The antigen this receptor binds is unknown. Qualities for individual bases were not recorded, and no much larger clone is one base off.

The CDR3 runs 12 amino acids, cysteine and phenylalanine included. The sequence is cut down to CDR3 DNA, 36 bases in frame from base 1. The germline V gene encodes CDR1 SGHRS and CDR2 YFSETQ. What the study reported, not specific to this receptor: Pairwise subsampling led to the expectation that sequencing depth would affect the degree of clonotype sharing among donors. The genetic and exposure-history diversity represented was limited by the small number of donors. Sampling was restricted to blood, and TCR repertoires in tissue are likely to differ from TCR repertoires in blood.

Using the deep immunoSEQ assay, multiplex PCR amplified TCR CDR3 regions from genomic DNA. Extracted genomic DNA from each cell subset was distributed evenly across all wells of several immunoSEQ 96-well plates, and each plate was treated as a replicate. For unsorted PBMC, each replicate PCR was loaded with about 270 ng genomic DNA, equivalent to about 30,000 T cell genomes. Genomic DNA from unsorted PBMC was sequenced over ten immunoSEQ deep assay plates. The purified libraries were quantified using a Qubit 3.0 fluorometer, sized with a Bioanalyzer 2100, and then quantified again using the KAPA Library Quantification kit. Every immunoSEQ 96-well plate was sequenced on a dedicated single-read 150-cycle Illumina NextSeq 550 flow cell. The study's processing was this. The immunoSEQ output contained only junctional sequences without quality scores, so filtering could not match that applied to full-length reads. Sequences were annotated with PyIR, a Python wrapper for IgBLAST v1.9, using IMGT germline references to assign V/J genes and CDR3. Reads were removed for weak V/J assignments (E-value above 1e-6), missing CDR3, stop codons, out-of-frame junctions, or ambiguous translated residues. V3J clonotypes were defined by identical inferred V gene, J gene, and CDR3 amino acid sequence. Percentage overlap between repertoires was computed as shared unique clonotypes divided by the size of the smaller repertoire. Repertoire richness was assessed with RTK rarefaction, the Chao1 estimator, and Recon v2.1 estimates of unobserved clonotypes. The source is immuneACCESS, and TCRdb retained only in-frame sequences with V and J called. Part of the clones is not carried over; for the studies checked, unresolved V genes explain less than half of this, and the remainder is unexplained. V and J calls and clone size come straight from that table; D and trimming were deduced from the DNA. The sample data list about 470,000 clones, and about four fifths of these were observed just once. The leading ten clones occupy roughly 13% of the sample.

The chain couples TRBV5-1 to TRBJ2-5, with no confident D gene call. The DNA end is a closer match to TRBJ2-7, so the J assignment may be wrong. The source of this sequence is a woman in her thirties or forties in good health. Some clones in this sample may be carry-over from other donors' samples. Input material: PBMCs. The CDR3 region has the sequence CASSADNYEQYF. The base sequence is TGCGCCAGCAGCGCGGATAACTACGAGCAGTACTTC.